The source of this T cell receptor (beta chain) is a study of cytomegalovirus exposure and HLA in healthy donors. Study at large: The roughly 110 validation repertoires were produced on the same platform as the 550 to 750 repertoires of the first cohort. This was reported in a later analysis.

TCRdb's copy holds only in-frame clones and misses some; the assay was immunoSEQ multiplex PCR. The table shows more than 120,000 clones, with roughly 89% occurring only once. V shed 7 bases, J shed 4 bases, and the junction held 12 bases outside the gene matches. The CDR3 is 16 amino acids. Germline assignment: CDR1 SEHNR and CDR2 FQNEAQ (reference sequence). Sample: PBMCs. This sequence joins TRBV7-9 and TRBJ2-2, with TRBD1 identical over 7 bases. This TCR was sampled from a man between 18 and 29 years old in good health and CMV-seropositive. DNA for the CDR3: TGTGCCAGCACATTAGACCAGGGGGTCGGCACCGGGGAGCTGTTTTTT. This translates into CASTLDQGVGTGELFF.